This TCR beta chain was sequenced during a study of T cell responses to AZD1222 COVID-19 vaccine. Study results and limitations: Donors were largely white British and mainly female; clonal diversity was possibly underestimated.

The method was immunoSEQ multiplex PCR; TCRdb's version includes in-frame clones alone and lacks a portion of them. The sample includes 140,000 to 150,000 clones, 70% to 90% of them seen just once. V lost 5 bases to trimming and J lost 0 bases, with 10 bases between them. CDR1 and CDR2 (germline): LNHDA, SQIVND (reference sequence). The CDR3 loop spans 14 amino acids. Turning to this clone: What it recognizes is unknown.

The sample in question was peripheral blood, obtained on day 0 of AZD1222 vaccination. The clonotype originates from an adult in good health. This chain links TRBV19 with TRBJ1-1, with D perhaps matching TRBD1 (6 bases). CDR3 residues: CASSPGQLNTEAFF. The CDR3 nucleotides are TGTGCCAGTAGTCCAGGACAGCTGAACACTGAAGCTTTCTTT.